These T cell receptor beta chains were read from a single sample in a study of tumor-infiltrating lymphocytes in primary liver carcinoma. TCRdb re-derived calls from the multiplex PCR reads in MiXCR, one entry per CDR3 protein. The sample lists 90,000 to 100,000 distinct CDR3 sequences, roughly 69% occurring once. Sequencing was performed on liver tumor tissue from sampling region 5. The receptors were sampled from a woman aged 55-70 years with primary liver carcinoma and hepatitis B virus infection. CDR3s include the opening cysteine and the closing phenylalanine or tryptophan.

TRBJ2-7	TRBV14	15	CASTLGARFCYEQYF
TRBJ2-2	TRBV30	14	CVRSVGLISGELFF
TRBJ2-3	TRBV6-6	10	CASATDMQYF
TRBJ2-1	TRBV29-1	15	CSASGTPSSYNEQFF
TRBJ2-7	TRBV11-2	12	CARSRTGEEQYF
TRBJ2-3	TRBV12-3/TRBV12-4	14	CASIRTGRTDMRYF
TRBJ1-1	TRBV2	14	CASSGQQLYTEAFF
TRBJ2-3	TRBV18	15	CASSTRPRSTDTQYF
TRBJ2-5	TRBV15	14	CVTSREENWETQYF
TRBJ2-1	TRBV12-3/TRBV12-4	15	CASSRVRGGYNEQFF
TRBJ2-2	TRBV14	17	CASSKLGGLANTGELFF
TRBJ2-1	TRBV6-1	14	CASIPRGGNNEQFF
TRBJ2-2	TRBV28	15	CASSAQYRDTGELFF
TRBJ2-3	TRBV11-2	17	CAISLGGLTYTPGTQYF
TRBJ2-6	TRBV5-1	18	CASSLVRQRRWGANVLTF
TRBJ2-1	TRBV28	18	CASSFSGRAGLSNNEQFF